This entry describes one T cell receptor beta chain. What it binds is unknown. A multiplex PCR was run with 60 Vbeta primers and 13 Jbeta primers. Clones were read by immunoSEQ multiplex PCR, and TCRdb kept only the in-frame ones, dropping some. The sample contains 89,000 or so clones, about four fifths of which appear only once. Trimming pared 3 bases from V and 5 bases from J, leaving 14 bases between. This CDR3 has 14 residues. CDR1 and CDR2 (germline): SGHRS, YFSETQ. The data were taken from a study of cytomegalovirus exposure and HLA in healthy donors. Study results and limitations: Cytomegalovirus status, reportedly, was diagnosed with high specificity and sensitivity by the classifier. Prior analysis indicated that the majority of TCR beta V segments exhibited productivity approximately 87% or approximately 30% of the time.

The source of this sequence is a young woman in good health and CMV-seropositive. What was sequenced was PBMCs. The genes are TRBV5-1 and TRBJ1-1; tentatively, D is TRBD1 (6 bases). The CDR3, as DNA: TGCGCCAGCAGCTACTACGGGGGGCGGACTGAAGCTTTCTTT. Residues: CASSYYGGRTEAFF.